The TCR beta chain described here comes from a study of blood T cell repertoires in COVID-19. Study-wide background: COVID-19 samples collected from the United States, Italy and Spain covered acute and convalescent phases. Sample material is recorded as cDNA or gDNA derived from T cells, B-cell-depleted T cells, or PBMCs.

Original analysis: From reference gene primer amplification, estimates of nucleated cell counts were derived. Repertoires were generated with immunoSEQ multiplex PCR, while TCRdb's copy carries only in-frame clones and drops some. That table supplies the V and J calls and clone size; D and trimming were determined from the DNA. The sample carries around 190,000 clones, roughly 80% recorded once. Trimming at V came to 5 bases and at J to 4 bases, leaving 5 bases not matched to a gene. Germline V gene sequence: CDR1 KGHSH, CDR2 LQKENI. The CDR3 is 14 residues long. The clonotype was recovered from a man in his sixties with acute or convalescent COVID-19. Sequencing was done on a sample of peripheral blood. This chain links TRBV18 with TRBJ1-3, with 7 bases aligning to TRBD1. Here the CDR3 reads CASSEWDRGNTIYF. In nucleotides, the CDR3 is TGTGCCAGCTCAGAGTGGGACAGAGGAAACACCATATATTTT. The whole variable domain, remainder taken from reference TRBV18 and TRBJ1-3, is NAGVMQNPRHLVRRRGQEARLRCSPMKGHSHVYWYRQLPEEGLKFMVYLQKENIIDESGMPKERFSAEFPKEGPSILRIQQVVRGDSAAYFCASSEWDRGNTIYFGEGSWLTVV.